The sequence of this T cell receptor (beta chain) was determined in a study of cytomegalovirus exposure and HLA in healthy donors. This clone was seen a single time. The PCR had 60 Vbeta and 13 Jbeta primers. Data came from immunoSEQ multiplex PCR; TCRdb stores just in-frame clones and leaves some out. The data contain 200,000 to 250,000 clones, approximately 80% of them singletons. J lost 5 bases, V lost 4 bases, and 9 bases had no gene match. CDR1 is SGHRS, CDR2 YFSETQ, per germline. The CDR3 is 15 amino acids. This clonotype was obtained from a boy under 10 years old in good health and CMV-seronegative. V gene TRBV5-1 combines with J gene TRBJ2-5; 9 positions agree with TRBD1. Material: PBMCs. The CDR3 region is CASSPGDREGETQYF. Written as DNA, the CDR3 is TGCGCCAGCAGCCCGGGGGACAGGGAAGGGGAGACCCAGTACTTC.